Following are 19 T cell receptor beta chains from one sample sequenced in a study of tumor-infiltrating lymphocytes in primary liver carcinoma. Co-extraction of RNA and DNA was performed on roughly 20-34 mg of unsorted bulk tissue. Starting from 500 ng of total RNA, TCR beta cDNA was produced with a primer in the constant region. Slightly modified ARM-PCR, run as three nested multiplex PCR rounds, produced the TCR beta libraries. A C-beta reverse primer and TRBV1-TRBV30 forward primers served in each of the first two PCR rounds, at roughly 10 cycles apiece. TCRdb reprocessed the multiplex PCR reads with MiXCR, giving one entry per CDR3 protein. The repertoire holds tens of thousands of distinct CDR3 sequences, with 75% as singletons. The specimen was tumor-adjacent normal liver tissue. The receptors derive from a woman aged 25-40 years with primary liver carcinoma and hepatitis B virus infection.

A note on this clonotype: A read error is likely, as this CDR3 ends without the conserved phenylalanine or tryptophan. No DNA is shown, since the ends of the CDR3 on it are uncertain; the CDR3 is the one TCRdb lists. The gene calls are TRBV11-2 and TRBJ2-5; the listed D gene, TRBD1, was not tested against the DNA. Germline CDR1 SGHAT, CDR2 FQNNGV. The CDR3 contains 16 residues when both ends are counted. The CDR3 spells CASSARTGGAKETQYL.

This chain links TRBV5-6 with TRBJ2-1, with D possibly matching TRBD1 (5 bases). Germline CDR1 and CDR2: SGHDT and YYEEEE. This CDR3 has 15 amino acids. With 5 bases removed from V and 6 bases from J, the gap between germline ends came to 18 bases. The CDR3 nucleotides read TGTGCCAGCAGGGTAGGATCAGGAAGGGGCAATGAGCAGTTCTTC. Protein: CASRVGSGRGNEQFF.

In this sample, this clonotype turned up once. One end of the junction varies from germline; a read error may be responsible. V usage is TRBV11-2 and J usage is TRBJ2-1; no reliable D call. Germline CDR1 is SGHAT and CDR2 is FQNNGV. CDR3 size: 13 residues. CDR3 region: CASSLSITNERFF. DNA of the CDR3: TGTGCCAGCAGCTTATCCATTACGAATGAGCGGTTCTTC.

Remarks on this clonotype: The junction differs from germline at one of its ends, possibly a read error. The V and J genes are TRBV6-4 and TRBJ2-3, with D perhaps TRBD1 (6 bases). Germline V lookup: CDR1 MRHNA, CDR2 SNTAGT. This CDR3 spans 14 amino acids. The CDR3 spells CASSPGHPHRYAVF. In DNA, the CDR3 is TGTGCCAGCAGTCCGGGACACCCTCACAGATACGCAGTATTT.

This clonotype was counted once. The chain links TRBV4-2 to TRBJ2-2; tentatively, D is TRBD1 (6 bases). V was trimmed by 3 bases and J by 6 bases, leaving 14 bases between them. CDR1 and CDR2 from the germline V gene are LGHNA and YNFKEQ. This CDR3 is built from 15 residues. CDR3 DNA: TGTGCCAGCAGCCAGGGAACAGGGTGCCCCGGGGAGCTGTTTTTT. Amino acid sequence: CASSQGTGCPGELFF.

The DNA of the CDR3 is TGTGCCAGCAGCTTGAGCTGGGAGGTTACCCAGCATTTT. Translated, it gives CASSLSWEVTQHF. The J gene is TRBJ2-3, the V gene TRBV11-2; D is uncertain. Matching the DNA end better, TRBJ1-5 makes the J call doubtful. Germline V gene data show CDR1 as SGHAT and CDR2 as FQNNGV. CDR3 length: 13 amino acids.

Points on this clonotype: One end of the junction fails to match germline, which may point to a read error. The chain joins TRBV5-1 to TRBJ2-1; D is uncertain. CDR3 length equals 11 residues. CDR1 is SGHRS and CDR2 is YFSETQ in the germline V gene. CDR3: CASSLSGEQSF. The DNA for the CDR3 is TGTGCCAGCAGCCTATCGGGTGAGCAGTCCTTC.

In regard to this clonotype: A much larger clone lies a single base off, so this may be a read error. The chain employs TRBV7-9 and TRBJ2-3; D is unclear. From germline, CDR1 is SEHNR and CDR2 FQNEAQ (reference sequence). This CDR3 is built from 10 residues. CDR3 loop: CDSSLTRVDF. The CDR3 coding sequence is TGTGACAGCAGCTTAACCCGGGTTGATTTT.

Remarks on this clonotype: One end of the junction fails to match germline, which may point to a read error. The chain uses TRBV29-1 and TRBJ1-2; D is unclear. Germline V CDR1 and CDR2: SQVTM, ANQGSEA. The CDR3 runs to 13 residues. CDR3: CSALPGSSYGYTF. The CDR3 bases are TGCAGCGCACTCCCTGGTTCCAGCTATGGCTACACTTTC.

Regarding this clonotype: The junction differs from germline at one of its ends, possibly a read error. The chain joins TRBV5-4 to TRBJ2-1; weak D call: TRBD1 (7 bases). The length of the CDR3 is 17 residues. Per germline, CDR1 SGHNT and CDR2 YYREEE (reference sequence). The CDR3 region is CASSLLGGGTKYNEQFF. In DNA form, the CDR3 reads TGTGCCAGCAGCTTGCTTGGAGGGGGCACAAAATACAACGAGCAGTTCTTC.

Details on this clonotype: A read error may produce the germline difference seen at one junction end. The chain links TRBV7-9 to TRBJ2-2, with TRBD1 identical over 8 bases. This CDR3 comprises 15 residues. Germline V gene data show CDR1 as SEHNR and CDR2 as FQNEAQ (reference sequence). This CDR3 reads CSSSSDRENTGELFF. Written as DNA, the CDR3 is TGTTCCAGCAGCTCGGACAGGGAGAACACCGGGGAGCTGTTTTTT.

Of note for this clonotype: At one end the junction does not follow the germline gene, possibly because of a read error. V usage is TRBV4-2 and J usage is TRBJ2-1; a possible D gene is TRBD2 (6 bases). Germline CDR1 and CDR2: LGHNA and YNFKEQ. The CDR3 is 15 amino acids. The CDR3 loop reads CASSPMWGRFNEQFF. The CDR3 bases are TGTGCCAGCAGCCCGATGTGGGGGAGGTTCAATGAGCAATTCTTC.

This clonotype was detected once. One end of the junction is discordant with germline, which a read error may explain. The chain links TRBV11-2 to TRBJ2-3, with a weak D call TRBD2 (6 bases). The CDR3 spans 16 residues. Germline lookup yields CDR1 SGHAT and CDR2 FQNNGV. This CDR3 reads CASGARGALSADTQYF. The CDR3 DNA reads as TGCGCCAGCGGCGCACGCGGGGCTCTTAGCGCAGATACGCAGTATTTT.

The CDR3 reads CASSLEICLPWEQFF. The CDR3, as DNA: TGTGCCAGCAGCTTAGAGATATGTCTCCCGTGGGAACAGTTCTTC. The genes are TRBV11-2 and TRBJ2-1; no clear D gene. CDR3 size: 15 residues. The V end was cut by 0 bases, the J end by 13 bases, with 19 bases between. Germline CDR1 is SGHAT and CDR2 is FQNNGV.

This clonotype was recorded at least ten times. The gene calls are TRBV6-5 and TRBJ2-3; 8 bases agree with TRBD2. The CDR3 length is 16 residues. V trimming: 0 bases; J trimming: 5 bases; junction bases outside the gene matches: 7. Germline V gives CDR1 MNHEY, CDR2 SVGAGI. CDR3 DNA: TGTGCCAGCAGTTACTCGAACCGGGAGGGGGTAGATACGCAGTATTTT. Its protein is CASSYSNREGVDTQYF.

As concerns this clonotype: An end of the junction does not agree with germline; a read error may underlie this. CDR3: CASSTIGINSPLHF. CDR3 sequence (DNA): TGTGCTAGCAGCACGATAGGGATTAATTCACCCCTCCACTTT. V and J are TRBV12-3 or TRBV12-4 and TRBJ1-6, with D unresolved. The CDR3 covers 14 residues.

Details on this clonotype: Since the CDR3 does not end with the conserved phenylalanine or tryptophan, this likely comes from a read error. The J gene is TRBJ2-2, the V gene TRBV12-3 or TRBV12-4; TRBD1 matches at 10 bases. The CDR3 consists of 15 residues. V shed 6 bases, J shed 5 bases, and the junction held 6 bases outside the gene matches. CDR3 nucleotide sequence: TGTGCCAGCAGCTCGACAGGGGGCATAACCGGGGAGCTGTTTATT. This encodes CASSSTGGITGELFI.

This clonotype was seen at least ten times. This chain joins TRBV4-1 and TRBJ2-1; a possible D gene is TRBD2 (6 bases). From germline, CDR1 is MGHRA and CDR2 YSYEKL. Trimming removed 0 bases at V and 8 bases at J, with 14 bases between. The CDR3 length is 15 residues. The CDR3 coding sequence is TGCGCCAGCAGCCAAGATGGACTAAAGCGCGATGAGCAGTTCTTC. Translation: CASSQDGLKRDEQFF.

This CDR3 is CSARGGGLNNQPQHF. CDR3 coding DNA: TGCAGTGCTAGAGGTGGGGGGCTGAACAATCAGCCCCAGCATTTT. J is TRBJ1-5 and V is TRBV20-1; D perhaps matches TRBD1 (6 bases). Germline-derived CDR1 and CDR2 are DFQATT and SNEGSKA (reference sequence). CDR3 size: 15 residues. Trimming took off 1 base at V and 3 bases at J, with 13 bases between the two ends.